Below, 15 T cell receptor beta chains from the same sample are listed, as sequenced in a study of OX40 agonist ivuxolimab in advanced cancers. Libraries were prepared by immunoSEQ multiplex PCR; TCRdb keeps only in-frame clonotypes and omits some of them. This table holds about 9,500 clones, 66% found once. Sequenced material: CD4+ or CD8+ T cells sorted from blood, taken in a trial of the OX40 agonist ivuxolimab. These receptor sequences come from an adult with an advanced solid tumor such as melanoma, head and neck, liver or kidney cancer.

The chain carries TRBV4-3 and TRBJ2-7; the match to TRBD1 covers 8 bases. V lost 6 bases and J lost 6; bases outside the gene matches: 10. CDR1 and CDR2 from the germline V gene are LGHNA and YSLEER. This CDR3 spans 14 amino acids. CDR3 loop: CASRSGQGSGEQYF. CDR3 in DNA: TGCGCCAGCAGATCAGGACAGGGCTCAGGCGAGCAGTACTTC.

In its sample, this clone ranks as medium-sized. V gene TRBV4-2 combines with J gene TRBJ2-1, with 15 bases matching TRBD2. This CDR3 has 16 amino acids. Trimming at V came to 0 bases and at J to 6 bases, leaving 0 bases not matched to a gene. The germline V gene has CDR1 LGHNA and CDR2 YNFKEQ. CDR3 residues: CASSQEGLAGGNEQFF. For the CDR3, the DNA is TGTGCCAGCAGCCAAGAGGGACTAGCGGGAGGCAATGAGCAGTTCTTC.

The CDR3 reads CASSSGQGLDTEAFF. CDR3 in DNA: TGTGCCAGCAGCTCGGGACAGGGCCTAGACACTGAAGCTTTCTTT. The chain joins TRBV7-9 to TRBJ1-1, with 9 bases identical to TRBD1. The CDR3 is 15 amino acids. The germline gives CDR1 SEHNR, CDR2 FQNEAQ (reference sequence). Trimming cost V 4 bases and J 3 bases; bases outside gene matches: 6.

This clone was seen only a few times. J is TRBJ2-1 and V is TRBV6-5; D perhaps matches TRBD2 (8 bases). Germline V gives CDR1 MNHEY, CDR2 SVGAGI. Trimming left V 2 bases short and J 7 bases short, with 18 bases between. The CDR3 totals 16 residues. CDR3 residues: CASSYTQGVAGNEQFF. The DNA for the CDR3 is TGTGCCAGCAGTTACACGCAGGGGGTAGCGGGGAATGAGCAGTTCTTC.

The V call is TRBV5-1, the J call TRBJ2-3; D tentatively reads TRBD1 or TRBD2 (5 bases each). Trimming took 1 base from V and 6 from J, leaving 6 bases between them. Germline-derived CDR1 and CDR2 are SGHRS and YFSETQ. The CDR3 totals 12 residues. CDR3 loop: CASSLWGDTQYF. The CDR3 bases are TGCGCCAGCAGCTTGTGGGGGGATACGCAGTATTTT.

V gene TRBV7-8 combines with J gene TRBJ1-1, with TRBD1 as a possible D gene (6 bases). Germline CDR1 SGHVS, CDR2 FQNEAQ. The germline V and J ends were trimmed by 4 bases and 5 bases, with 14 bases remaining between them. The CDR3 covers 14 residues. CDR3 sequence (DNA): TGTGCCAGCAGCTCCGACAGGTGGTATACTGAAGCTTTCTTT. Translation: CASSSDRWYTEAFF.

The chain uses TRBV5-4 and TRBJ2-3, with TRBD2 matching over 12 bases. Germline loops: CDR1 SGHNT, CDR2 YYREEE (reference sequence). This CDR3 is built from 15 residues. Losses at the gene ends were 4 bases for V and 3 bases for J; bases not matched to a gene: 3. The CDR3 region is CASSPSGGVTDTQYF. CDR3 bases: TGTGCCAGCAGCCCTAGCGGGGGGGTGACAGATACGCAGTATTTT. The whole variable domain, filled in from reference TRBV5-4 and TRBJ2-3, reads ETGVTQSPTHLIKTRGQQVTLRCSSQSGHNTVSWYQQALGQGPQFIFQYYREEENGRGNFPPRFSGLQFPNYSSELNVNALELDDSALYLCASSPSGGVTDTQYFGPGTRLTVL.

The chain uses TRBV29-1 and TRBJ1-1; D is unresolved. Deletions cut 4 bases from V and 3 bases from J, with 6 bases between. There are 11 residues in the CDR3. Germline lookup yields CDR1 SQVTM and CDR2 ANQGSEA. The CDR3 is CSVAPYTEAFF. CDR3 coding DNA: TGCAGCGTTGCTCCATACACTGAAGCTTTCTTT.

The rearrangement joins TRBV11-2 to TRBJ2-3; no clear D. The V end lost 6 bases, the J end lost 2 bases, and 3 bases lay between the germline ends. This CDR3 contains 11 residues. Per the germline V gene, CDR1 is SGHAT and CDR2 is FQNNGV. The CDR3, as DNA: TGTGCCAGCAGAAACACAGATACGCAGTATTTT. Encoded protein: CASRNTDTQYF.

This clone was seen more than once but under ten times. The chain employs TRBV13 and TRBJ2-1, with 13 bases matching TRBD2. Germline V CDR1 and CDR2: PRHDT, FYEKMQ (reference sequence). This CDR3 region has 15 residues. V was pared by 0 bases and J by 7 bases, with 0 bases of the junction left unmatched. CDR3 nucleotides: TGTGCCAGCAGCTTAGGACTAGCGGGGGGGAATGAGCAGTTCTTC. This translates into CASSLGLAGGNEQFF.

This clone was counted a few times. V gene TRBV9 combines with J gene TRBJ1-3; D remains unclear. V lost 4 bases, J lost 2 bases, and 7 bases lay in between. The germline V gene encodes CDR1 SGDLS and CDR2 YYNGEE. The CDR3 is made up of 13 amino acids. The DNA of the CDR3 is TGTGCCAGCAGCCCCAGCCCTGGAAACACCATATATTTT. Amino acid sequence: CASSPSPGNTIYF.

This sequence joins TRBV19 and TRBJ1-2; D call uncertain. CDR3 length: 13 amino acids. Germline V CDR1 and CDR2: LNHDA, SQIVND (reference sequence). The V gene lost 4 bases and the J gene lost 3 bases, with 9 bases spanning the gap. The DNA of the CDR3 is TGTGCCAGTAGTAGTGGGTTCTACTATGGCTACACCTTC. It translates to CASSSGFYYGYTF. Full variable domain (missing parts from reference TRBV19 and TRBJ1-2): DGGITQSPKYLFRKEGQNVTLSCEQNLNHDAMYWYRQDPGQGLRLIYYSQIVNDFQKGDIAEGYSVSREKKESFPLTVTSAQKNPTAFYLCASSSGFYYGYTFGSGTRLTVV.

The CDR3 sequence is CASSPGGGWTEAFF. CDR3 in DNA: TGTGCCAGCAGCCCAGGGGGGGGGTGGACTGAAGCTTTCTTT. The chain employs TRBV7-2 and TRBJ1-1; 7 bases are shared with TRBD1. Germline V gene lookup returns CDR1 SGHTA and CDR2 FQGNSA. The CDR3 spans 14 residues. V shed 5 bases and J 5 bases; nucleotides not matched to a gene: 8.

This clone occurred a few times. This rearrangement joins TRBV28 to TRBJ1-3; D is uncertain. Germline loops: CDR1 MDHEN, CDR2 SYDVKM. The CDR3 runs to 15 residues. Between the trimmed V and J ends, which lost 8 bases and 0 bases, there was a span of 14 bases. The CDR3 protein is CASQNRQYSGNTIYF. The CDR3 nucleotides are TGTGCCAGCCAAAACAGACAATACTCTGGAAACACCATATATTTT.

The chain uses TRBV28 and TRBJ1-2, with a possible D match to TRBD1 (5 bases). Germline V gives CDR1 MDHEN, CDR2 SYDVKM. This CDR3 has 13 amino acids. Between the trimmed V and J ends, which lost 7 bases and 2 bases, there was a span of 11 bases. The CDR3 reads CASTLGGNYGYTF. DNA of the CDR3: TGTGCCAGCACCCTGGGGGGGAACTATGGCTACACCTTC.